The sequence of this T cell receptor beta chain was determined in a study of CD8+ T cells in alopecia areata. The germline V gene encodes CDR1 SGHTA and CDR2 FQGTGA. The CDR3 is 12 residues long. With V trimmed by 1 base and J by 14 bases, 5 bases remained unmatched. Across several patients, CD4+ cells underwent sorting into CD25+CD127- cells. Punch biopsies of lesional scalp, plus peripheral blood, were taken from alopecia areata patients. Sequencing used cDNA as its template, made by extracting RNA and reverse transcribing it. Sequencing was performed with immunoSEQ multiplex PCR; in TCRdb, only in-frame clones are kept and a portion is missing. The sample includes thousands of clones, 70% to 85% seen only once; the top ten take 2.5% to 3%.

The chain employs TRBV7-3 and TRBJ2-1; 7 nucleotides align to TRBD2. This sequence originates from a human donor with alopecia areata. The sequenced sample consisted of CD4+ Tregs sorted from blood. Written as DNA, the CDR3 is TGTGCCAGCAGCTTAATACGGGGGGAGAAGTTCTTC. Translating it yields CASSLIRGEKFF.